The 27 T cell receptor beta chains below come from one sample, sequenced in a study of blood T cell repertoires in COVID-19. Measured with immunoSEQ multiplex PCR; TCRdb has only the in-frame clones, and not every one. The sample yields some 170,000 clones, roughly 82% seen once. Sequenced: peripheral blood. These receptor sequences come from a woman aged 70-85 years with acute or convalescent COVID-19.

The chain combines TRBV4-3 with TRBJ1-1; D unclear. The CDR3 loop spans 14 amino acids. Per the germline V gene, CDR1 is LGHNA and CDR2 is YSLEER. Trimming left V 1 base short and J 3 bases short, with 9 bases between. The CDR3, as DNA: TGCGCCAGCAGCCAAGTCTCCTCGGACACTGAAGCTTTCTTT. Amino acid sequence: CASSQVSSDTEAFF.

As DNA, the CDR3 is TGTGCCAGCAGCCACGGACTAGCGGGGGTCCCGGGAGCAGATACGCAGTATTTT. Its protein product is CASSHGLAGVPGADTQYF. The chain couples TRBV4-2 to TRBJ2-3, with 13 bases lining up with TRBD2. With V trimmed by 3 bases and J by 4 bases, 10 bases remained unmatched. CDR1 is LGHNA and CDR2 is YNFKEQ in the germline V gene. This CDR3 comprises 18 residues.

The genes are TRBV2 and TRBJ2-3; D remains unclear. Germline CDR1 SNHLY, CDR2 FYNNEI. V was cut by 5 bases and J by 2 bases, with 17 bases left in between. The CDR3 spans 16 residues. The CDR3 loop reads CASSPRVSDSTDTQYF. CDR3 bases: TGTGCCAGCAGTCCCCGGGTGTCGGATTCCACAGATACGCAGTATTTT.

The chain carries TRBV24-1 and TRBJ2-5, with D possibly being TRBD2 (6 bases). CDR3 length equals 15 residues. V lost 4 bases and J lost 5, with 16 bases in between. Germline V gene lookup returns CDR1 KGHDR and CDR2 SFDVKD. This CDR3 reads CATSEGSGLAETQYF. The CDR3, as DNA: TGTGCCACCAGTGAGGGCTCCGGGCTAGCGGAGACCCAGTACTTC.

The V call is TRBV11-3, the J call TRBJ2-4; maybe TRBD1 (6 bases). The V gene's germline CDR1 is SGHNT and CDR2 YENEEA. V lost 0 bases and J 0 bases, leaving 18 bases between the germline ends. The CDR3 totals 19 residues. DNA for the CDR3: TGTGCCAGCAGCTTAGATTTGGGGGCTGACCCTCTAGCCAAAAACATTCAGTACTTC. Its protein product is CASSLDLGADPLAKNIQYF.

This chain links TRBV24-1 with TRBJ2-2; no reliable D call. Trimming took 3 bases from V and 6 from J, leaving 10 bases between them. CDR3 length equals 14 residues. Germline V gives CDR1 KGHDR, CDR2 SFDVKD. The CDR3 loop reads CATSDLTPPGELFF. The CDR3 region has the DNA TGTGCCACCAGTGATCTGACTCCGCCCGGGGAGCTGTTTTTT.

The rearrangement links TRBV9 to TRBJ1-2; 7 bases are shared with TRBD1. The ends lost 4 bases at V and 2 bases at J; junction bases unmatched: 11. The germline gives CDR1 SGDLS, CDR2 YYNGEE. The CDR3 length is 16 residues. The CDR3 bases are TGTGCCAGCAGCCCCAAGGGACAGACGCTGAACTATGGCTACACCTTC. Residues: CASSPKGQTLNYGYTF.

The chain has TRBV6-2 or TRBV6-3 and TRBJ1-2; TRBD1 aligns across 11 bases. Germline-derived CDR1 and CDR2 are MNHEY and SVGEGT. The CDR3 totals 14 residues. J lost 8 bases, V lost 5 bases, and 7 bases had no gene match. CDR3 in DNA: TGTGCCAGCAGTCCCGCGGACAGGGGGCTCGGCTACACCTTC. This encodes CASSPADRGLGYTF.

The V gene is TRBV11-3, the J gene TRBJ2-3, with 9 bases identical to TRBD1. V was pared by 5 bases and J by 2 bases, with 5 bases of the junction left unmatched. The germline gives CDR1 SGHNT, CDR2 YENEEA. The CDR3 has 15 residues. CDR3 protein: CASSTRDRATDTQYF. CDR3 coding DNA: TGTGCCAGCAGCACCCGGGACAGGGCCACAGATACGCAGTATTTT.

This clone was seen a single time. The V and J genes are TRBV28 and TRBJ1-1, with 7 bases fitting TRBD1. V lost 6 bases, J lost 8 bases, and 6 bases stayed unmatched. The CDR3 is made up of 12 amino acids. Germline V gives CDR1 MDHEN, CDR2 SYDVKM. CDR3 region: CASSLQTGEAFF. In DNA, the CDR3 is TGTGCCAGCAGCCTCCAGACAGGGGAAGCTTTCTTT.

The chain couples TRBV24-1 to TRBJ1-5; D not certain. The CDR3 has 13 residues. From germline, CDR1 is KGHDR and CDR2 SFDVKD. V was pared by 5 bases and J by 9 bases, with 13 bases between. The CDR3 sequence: CATSGRRDGPQHF. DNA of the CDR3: TGTGCCACCAGTGGGAGGAGGGATGGGCCCCAGCATTTT.

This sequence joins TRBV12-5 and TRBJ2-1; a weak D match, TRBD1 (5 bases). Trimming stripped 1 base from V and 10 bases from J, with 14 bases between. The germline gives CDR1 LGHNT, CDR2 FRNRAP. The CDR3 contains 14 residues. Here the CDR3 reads CASGLAPTGAEQFF. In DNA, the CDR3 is TGTGCTAGTGGTTTGGCCCCAACAGGCGCCGAGCAGTTCTTC.

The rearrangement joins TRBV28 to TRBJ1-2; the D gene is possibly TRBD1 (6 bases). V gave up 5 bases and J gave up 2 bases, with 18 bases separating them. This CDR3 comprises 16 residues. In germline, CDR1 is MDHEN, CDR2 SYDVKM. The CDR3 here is CASSTRTVTKNYGYTF. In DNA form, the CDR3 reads TGTGCCAGCAGTACCAGGACAGTTACCAAAAACTATGGCTACACCTTC.

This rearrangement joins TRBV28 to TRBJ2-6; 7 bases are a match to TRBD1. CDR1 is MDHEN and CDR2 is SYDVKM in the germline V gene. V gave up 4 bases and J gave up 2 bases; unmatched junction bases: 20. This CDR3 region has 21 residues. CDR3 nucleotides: TGTGCCAGCAGTTCCCCGAGTCGTCGACAGGGACGAAAAACTGGGGCCAACGTCCTGACTTTC. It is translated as CASSSPSRRQGRKTGANVLTF.

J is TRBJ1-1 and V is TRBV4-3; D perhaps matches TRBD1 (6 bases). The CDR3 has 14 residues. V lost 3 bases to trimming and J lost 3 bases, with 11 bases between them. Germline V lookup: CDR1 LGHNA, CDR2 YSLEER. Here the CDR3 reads CASSQATGYTEAFF. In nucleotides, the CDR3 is TGCGCCAGCAGCCAGGCCACAGGGTACACTGAAGCTTTCTTT.

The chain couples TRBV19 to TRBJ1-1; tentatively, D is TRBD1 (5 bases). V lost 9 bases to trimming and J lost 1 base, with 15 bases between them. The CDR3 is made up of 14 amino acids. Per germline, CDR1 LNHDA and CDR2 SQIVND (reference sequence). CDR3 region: CASSRGGKNTEAFF. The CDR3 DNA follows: TGTGCCAGCTCGCGGGGGGGAAAGAACACTGAAGCTTTCTTT. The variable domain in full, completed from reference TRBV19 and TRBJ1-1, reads DGGITQSPKYLFRKEGQNVTLSCEQNLNHDAMYWYRQDPGQGLRLIYYSQIVNDFQKGDIAEGYSVSREKKESFPLTVTSAQKNPTAFYLCASSRGGKNTEAFFGQGTRLTVV.

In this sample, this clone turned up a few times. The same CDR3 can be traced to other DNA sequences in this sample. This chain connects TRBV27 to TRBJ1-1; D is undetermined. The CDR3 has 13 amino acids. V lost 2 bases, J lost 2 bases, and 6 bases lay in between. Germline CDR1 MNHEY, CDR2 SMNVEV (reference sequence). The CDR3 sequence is CASSLGGNTEAFF. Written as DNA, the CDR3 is TGTGCCAGCAGTTTAGGAGGCAACACTGAAGCTTTCTTT.

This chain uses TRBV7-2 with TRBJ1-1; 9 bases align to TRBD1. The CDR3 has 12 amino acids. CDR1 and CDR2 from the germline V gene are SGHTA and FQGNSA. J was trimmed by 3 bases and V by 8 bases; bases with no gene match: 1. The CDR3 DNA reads TGTGCCAGCCGACAGGGGGACACTGAAGCTTTCTTT. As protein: CASRQGDTEAFF.

This CDR3 reads CASSYGAGQGATTEAFF. The DNA for the CDR3 is TGCGCCAGCAGCTATGGAGCGGGACAGGGGGCGACCACTGAAGCTTTCTTT. The V gene is TRBV5-1, the J gene TRBJ1-1; TRBD1 matches 12 bases. The germline V gene has CDR1 SGHRS and CDR2 YFSETQ. The J segment lost 4 bases and the V segment lost 3 bases, leaving 10 bases of the junction unmatched. The CDR3 consists of 17 residues.

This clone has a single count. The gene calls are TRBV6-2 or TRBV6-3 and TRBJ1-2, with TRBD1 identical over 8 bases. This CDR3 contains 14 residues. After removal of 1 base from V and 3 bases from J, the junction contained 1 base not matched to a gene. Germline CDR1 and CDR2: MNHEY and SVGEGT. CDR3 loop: CASSYWGQDYGYTF. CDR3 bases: TGTGCCAGCAGTTACTGGGGACAGGACTATGGCTACACCTTC.

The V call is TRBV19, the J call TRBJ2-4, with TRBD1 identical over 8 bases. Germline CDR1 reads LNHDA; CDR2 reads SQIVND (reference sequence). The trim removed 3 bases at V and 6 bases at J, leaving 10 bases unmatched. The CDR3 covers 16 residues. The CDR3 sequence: CASSITRTGRSNIQYF. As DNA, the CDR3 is TGTGCCAGTAGTATTACCCGGACAGGGCGTTCAAACATTCAGTACTTC.

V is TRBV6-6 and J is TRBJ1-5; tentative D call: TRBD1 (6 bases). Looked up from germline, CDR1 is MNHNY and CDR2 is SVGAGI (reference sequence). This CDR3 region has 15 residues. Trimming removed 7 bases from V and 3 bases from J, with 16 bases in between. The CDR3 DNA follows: TGTGCCAGCAATTTTGGGGGCGCCTACAATCAGCCCCAGCATTTT. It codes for CASNFGGAYNQPQHF.

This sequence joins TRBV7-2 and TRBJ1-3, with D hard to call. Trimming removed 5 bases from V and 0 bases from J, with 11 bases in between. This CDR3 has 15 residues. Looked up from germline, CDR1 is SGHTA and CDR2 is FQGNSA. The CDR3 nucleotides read TGTGCCAGCAGCGAGCGTTCCTACTCTGGAAACACCATATATTTT. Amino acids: CASSERSYSGNTIYF.

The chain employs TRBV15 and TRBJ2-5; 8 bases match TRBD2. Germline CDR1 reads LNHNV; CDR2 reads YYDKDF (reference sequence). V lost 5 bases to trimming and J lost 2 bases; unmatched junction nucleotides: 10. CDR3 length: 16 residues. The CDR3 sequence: CATSFAGGLLQETQYF. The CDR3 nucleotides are TGTGCCACCAGCTTCGCGGGGGGACTCCTGCAAGAGACCCAGTACTTC.

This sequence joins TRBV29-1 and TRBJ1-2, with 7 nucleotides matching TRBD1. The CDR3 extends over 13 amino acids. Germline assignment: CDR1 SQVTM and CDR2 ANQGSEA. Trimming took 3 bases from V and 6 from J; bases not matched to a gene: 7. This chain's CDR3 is CSVDGRQGHGYTF. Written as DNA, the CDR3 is TGCAGCGTTGACGGCCGACAGGGCCATGGCTACACCTTC.

The CDR3 DNA follows: TGTGCCAGCAGTGATGATGCAGGGAGCAATCAGCCCCAGCATTTT. Translated: CASSDDAGSNQPQHF. V is TRBV2 and J is TRBJ1-5; maybe TRBD1 (5 bases). The V end was cut by 3 bases, the J end by 1 base, with 10 bases between. This CDR3 has 15 amino acids. Per germline, CDR1 SNHLY and CDR2 FYNNEI.

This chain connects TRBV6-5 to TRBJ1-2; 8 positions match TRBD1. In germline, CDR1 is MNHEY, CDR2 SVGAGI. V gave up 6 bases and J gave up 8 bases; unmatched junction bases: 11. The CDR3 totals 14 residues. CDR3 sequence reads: CASRSRGRVAGYTF. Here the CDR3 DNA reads TGTGCCAGCAGATCCAGGGGGCGCGTCGCAGGCTACACCTTC.